One and the same sample provided the 10 T cell receptor beta chains below, sequenced in a study of T cells in women clearing cervical HPV infection. Profiled with immunoSEQ multiplex PCR; TCRdb holds only in-frame clones, not every one. The sample has around 30,000 clones. Sequenced: blood buffy coat. These receptors came from a woman between 18 and 70 years old with a cervical HPV16 infection that either progressed to CIN3+ or cleared (not recorded which).

As regards this clone: The CDR3 end lies 3 residues beyond the end of the read and is filled in from the germline J gene. This chain links TRBV29-1 with TRBJ2-4, with TRBD1 matching over 9 bases. With V trimmed by 6 bases and J by 1 base, 4 bases remained unmatched. Germline lookup yields CDR1 SQVTM and CDR2 ANQGSEA. The CDR3 is 14 amino acids. The sequenced part of the CDR3 DNA is TGCAGCGTGGCCACAGGGGGCGCCAAAAACATT. This codes for CSVATGGAKNI. The whole CDR3 protein is CSVATGGAKNIQYF.

Concerning this clone: The CDR3 extends 3 residues past the end of the read, so its final part is completed from the germline J gene. The chain combines TRBV19 with TRBJ2-3; no clear D. V lost 1 base and J lost 3, with 8 bases in between. CDR3 length: 14 amino acids. Germline V gene lookup returns CDR1 LNHDA and CDR2 SQIVND (reference sequence). CDR3 DNA, as far as it was read: TGTGCCAGTAGTATAGTGTCCAAAACAGATACG. Translating gives CASSIVSKTDT. The full CDR3 is CASSIVSKTDTQYF.

Note on this clone: From the germline J gene comes the end of the CDR3, since the read stops 3 residues before it. This rearrangement joins TRBV6-1 to TRBJ1-5; unclear D gene. The CDR3 contains 16 residues. V lost 3 bases, J lost 4 bases, and 16 bases lay in between. Germline loops: CDR1 MNHNS, CDR2 SASEGT. The part of the CDR3 DNA that was read is TGTGCCAGCAGTGATTGGGTCAGGTCCCTAAATCAGCCC. The encoded protein is CASSDWVRSLNQP. The CDR3, in full, reads CASSDWVRSLNQPQHF.

About this clone itself: The sequence runs out 3 residues before the end of the CDR3; the remainder is reconstructed from the germline J gene. The chain uses TRBV11-3 and TRBJ2-7; 8 nucleotides align to TRBD2. Germline assignment: CDR1 SGHNT and CDR2 YENEEA. J lost 3 bases, V lost 5 bases, and 6 bases had no gene match. The CDR3 is made up of 14 amino acids. CDR3 sequence reads: CASSPSGSVYEQYF. The CDR3 bases that were read are TGTGCCAGCAGCCCAAGCGGGAGCGTCTACGAG.

With respect to this clone: The read finishes 3 residues shy of the CDR3 end, and the germline J gene is used to complete it. The chain links TRBV10-3 to TRBJ1-4, with a weak D call TRBD1 (5 bases). Germline lookup yields CDR1 ENHRY and CDR2 SYGVKD. There are 15 residues in the CDR3. The CDR3 here is CAISESKGSAGKLFF. CDR3 bases read: TGTGCCATCAGTGAGTCGAAGGGGAGTGCAGGGAAA.

On this clone itself: The CDR3 end lies 3 residues beyond the end of the read and is filled in from the germline J gene. This chain connects TRBV6-2 or TRBV6-3 to TRBJ2-1; no reliable D call. The CDR3 runs to 15 residues. The V gene lost 4 bases and the J gene lost 3 bases, with 13 bases spanning the gap. From germline, CDR1 is MNHEY and CDR2 SVGEGT. The CDR3 spells CASSFPNPNYNEQFF. CDR3 DNA (partial): TGTGCCAGCAGTTTTCCTAACCCTAACTACAATGAG.

Turning to this clone: The read gets to within 3 residues of the CDR3 end, and the germline J gene fills in the rest. The chain has TRBV5-1 and TRBJ2-3, with a tentative D call TRBD2 (6 bases). The CDR3 has 11 residues. Germline CDR1 SGHRS, CDR2 YFSETQ. The sequenced CDR3 bases are TGCGCCAGCAGCACGGGGGAGACG. Translated, it gives CASSTGET. The CDR3 in its entirety is CASSTGETQYF.

In the case of this clone: Read data end 3 residues before the CDR3 end; the end is taken from the germline J gene. The chain employs TRBV6-1 and TRBJ1-2; 8 nucleotides agree with TRBD1. Trimming removed 3 bases from V and 4 bases from J; junction bases left unmatched: 4. This CDR3 region has 14 residues. The germline gives CDR1 MNHNS, CDR2 SASEGT. The CDR3 loop reads CASSERTGPYGYTF. CDR3 bases read: TGTGCCAGCAGTGAGAGGACAGGGCCCTATGGC.

As concerns this clone: The read terminates 3 residues before the CDR3 end, so the remaining end is supplied by the germline J gene. The rearrangement links TRBV12-3 or TRBV12-4 to TRBJ2-4; D ambiguous. V was trimmed by 7 bases and J by 8 bases, leaving 18 bases between them. The CDR3 length is 14 residues. The covered CDR3 bases are TGTGCCAGCACCCACTTAGCCGAATGGGACATT. Translated: CASTHLAEWDI. The full CDR3 protein is CASTHLAEWDIQYF.

Turning to this clone: The DNA ends 3 residues before the CDR3 does, and the rest of the CDR3 is filled in from the germline J gene. The V and J genes are TRBV18 and TRBJ1-2; D is unresolved. The CDR3 consists of 18 residues. Germline assignment: CDR1 KGHSH and CDR2 LQKENI. CDR3 amino acids: CASSPLSTSAERYNDYTF. CDR3 DNA, as far as it was read: TGTGCCAGCTCACCTCTCAGTACTAGCGCAGAGAGATACAATGAC.